These T cell receptor beta chains were read from a single sample in a study of regulatory T cells in long-lasting Graves disease. A single record per CDR3 protein comes from TCRdb applying MiXCR to the multiplex PCR reads. The repertoire has roughly 400,000 distinct CDR3 sequences, roughly 23% of them found once; the top ten carry around 15%. The sample was peripheral blood mononuclear cells (PBMCs), taken when the disease was refractory, from a patient treated with antithyroid drugs. Receptors were obtained from a female donor with Graves disease. Each CDR3 is given with its conserved first and last residue. The D gene is left open where the match is weak. Size tells how often a clone was seen (once, few, many) or the class of an expanded clone, and some rows leave it out.

v_call	d_call	j_call	clone_size	cdr3_aa	cdr3_nt
TRBV20-1	TRBD2	TRBJ2-1	few	CSARLRVAGPNNEQFF	TGCAGTGCTCGCCTGAGGGTAGCGGGACCTAACAATGAGCAGTTCTTC
TRBV2	TRBD1	TRBJ2-1	-	CASSVPGQGLGYEQFF	TGTGCCAGCAGTGTCCCGGGACAGGGGTTGGGCTATGAGCAGTTCTTC
TRBV20-1	-	TRBJ1-5	many	CSALPGGNQPQHF	TGCAGTGCTCTGCCCGGAGGGAACCAGCCCCAGCATTTT
TRBV7-2	-	TRBJ1-1	-	CASSLSRWLEAFF	TGTGCCAGCAGCCTAAGTCGTTGGCTTGAAGCTTTCTTT
TRBV20-1	TRBD1	TRBJ1-2	many	CSARLDRTNYGYTF	TGCAGTGCTAGATTGGACAGGACTAACTATGGCTACACCTTC
TRBV28	-	TRBJ1-1	many	CASPPPGGRTEAFF	TGTGCCAGCCCCCCTCCGGGGGGAAGAACTGAAGCTTTCTTT
TRBV20-1	TRBD2	TRBJ2-1	few	CSARKREGGNEQFF	TGCAGTGCTAGAAAGCGGGAGGGAGGTAATGAGCAGTTCTTC
TRBV12-3/TRBV12-4	-	TRBJ2-5	many	CASSLGYRNQETQYF	TGTGCCAGCAGTTTAGGCTACCGGAACCAAGAGACCCAGTACTTC
TRBV20-1	-	TRBJ2-5	many	CSAPHLGGQETQYF	TGCAGTGCTCCTCATTTGGGGGGCCAAGAGACCCAGTACTTC
TRBV20-1	TRBD1	TRBJ1-2	many	CSARPGRQGRYYGYTF	TGCAGTGCTAGACCGGGGCGACAGGGGAGGTACTATGGCTACACCTTC
TRBV2	-	TRBJ2-1	many	CASSTGVVNNEQFF	TGTGCCAGCAGCACGGGAGTGGTAAACAATGAGCAGTTCTTC
TRBV3-1	-	TRBJ2-7	-	CASSSRARGYEQYF	TGTGCCAGCAGCTCCCGGGCCCGTGGCTACGAGCAGTACTTC
TRBV5-1	TRBD1	TRBJ1-2	-	CASSPWTGSYGCTF	TGCGCCAGCAGCCCTTGGACAGGGAGCTATGGCTGCACCTTC
TRBV9	-	TRBJ1-2	-	CASSEGGGDGYTF	TGTGCCAGCAGCGAGGGTGGGGGTGATGGCTACACCTTC
TRBV2	TRBD1	TRBJ1-5	many	CASVDREGRNQPQHF	TGTGCCAGCGTTGACAGGGAGGGTCGCAATCAGCCCCAGCATTTT
TRBV20-1	TRBD2	TRBJ2-2	few	CSAREGLAANTGELFF	TGCAGTGCTAGGGAAGGACTAGCGGCGAACACCGGGGAGCTGTTTTTT
TRBV20-1	-	TRBJ2-6	many	CSASTGSAGANVLTF	TGCAGTGCTAGTACAGGGAGTGCTGGGGCCAACGTCCTGACTTTC
TRBV30	-	TRBJ1-1	-	CAWIGGIYTEAFF	TGTGCCTGGATAGGGGGAATTTACACTGAAGCTTTCTTT
TRBV19	TRBD1	TRBJ2-7	few	CASSPAGTGGHEQYF	TGTGCCAGTAGTCCAGCCGGGACAGGGGGCCACGAGCAGTACTTC
TRBV5-1	-	TRBJ2-5	-	CASSTDGRETQYF	TGCGCCAGCAGCACAGACGGGCGGGAGACCCAGTACTTC
TRBV27	-	TRBJ2-2	few	CASSTGLDGELFF	TGTGCCAGCAGTACAGGGCTAGACGGGGAGCTGTTTTTT
TRBV18	-	TRBJ2-1	-	CAGSPPGGAGNEQFF	TGTGCCGGCTCACCACCCGGGGGCGCGGGGAATGAGCAGTTCTTC
TRBV12-5	-	TRBJ2-7	few	CASGLVRHPYEQYF	TGTGCTAGTGGTTTGGTACGTCATCCCTACGAGCAGTACTTC
TRBV28	-	TRBJ1-5	many	CASSLLNSQHF	TGTGCCAGCAGTTTACTGAACAGCCAGCATTTT
TRBV29-1	-	TRBJ2-5	many	CSVKPSETQYF	TGCAGCGTTAAGCCTTCGGAGACCCAGTACTTC
TRBV19	TRBD1	TRBJ1-2	many	CASSSSTGEGSYGYTF	TGTGCCAGTAGTTCTTCAACAGGGGAAGGAAGCTATGGCTACACCTTC
TRBV6-5	-	TRBJ2-7	-	CASSYLVGREQYF	TGTGCCAGCAGCTACTTAGTTGGGCGCGAGCAGTACTTC
TRBV6-2/TRBV6-3	-	TRBJ2-2	many	CASSYSSGPTGELFF	TGTGCCAGCAGTTACTCGTCAGGGCCAACCGGGGAGCTGTTTTTT
TRBV30	-	TRBJ2-7	few	CAWSVLRQGGEQYF	TGTGCCTGGAGTGTACTTCGTCAGGGGGGCGAGCAGTACTTC
TRBV5-1	TRBD2	TRBJ2-7	-	CASRPRGLAGEREQYF	TGCGCCAGCAGACCAAGGGGACTAGCGGGAGAACGCGAGCAGTACTTC
TRBV28	TRBD1	TRBJ2-3	few	CASRTTGASTDTQYF	TGTGCCAGCAGAACCACAGGGGCCAGCACAGATACGCAGTATTTT
TRBV20-1	TRBD1	TRBJ1-5	few	CSASKDRQNQPQHF	TGCAGTGCAAGCAAGGACAGGCAAAATCAGCCCCAGCATTTT
TRBV6-1	-	TRBJ2-7	-	CASTDSYGQYF	TGTGCCAGCACCGACAGCTACGGGCAGTACTTC
TRBV7-9	-	TRBJ2-7	few	CASSLAAGYYEQYF	TGTGCCAGCAGCTTAGCGGCGGGATATTACGAGCAGTACTTC
TRBV29-1	TRBD1	TRBJ1-2	many	CSVQTGSGYTF	TGCAGCGTCCAGACAGGGTCTGGCTACACCTTC
TRBV10-3	-	TRBJ2-5	-	CAISDPRIVRGQETQYF	TGTGCCATCAGTGATCCCCGGATAGTAAGGGGCCAAGAGACCCAGTACTTC
TRBV6-1	-	TRBJ2-7	-	CASRGGLASEQYF	TGTGCCAGCAGGGGGGGGCTAGCCAGCGAGCAGTACTTC
TRBV12-3/TRBV12-4	TRBD2	TRBJ2-2	many	CASSPGGAGELFF	TGTGCCAGCAGCCCCGGGGGGGCCGGGGAGCTGTTTTTT
TRBV3-1	-	TRBJ1-1	few	CASSHGDRGTEAFF	TGTGCCAGCAGCCATGGGGATCGAGGAACTGAAGCTTTCTTT
TRBV28	-	TRBJ1-1	many	CASSLYREGRTEAFF	TGTGCCAGCAGTTTATACAGGGAGGGTCGGACTGAAGCTTTCTTT
TRBV7-8	-	TRBJ2-5	many	CASSLVIGLSPETQYF	TGTGCCAGCAGCTTAGTAATCGGTCTAAGCCCAGAGACCCAGTACTTC
TRBV24-1	TRBD2	TRBJ2-1	-	CATSAPGGRSSYNEQFF	TGTGCCACCAGTGCCCCGGGAGGCCGGAGCTCCTACAATGAGCAGTTCTTC
TRBV4-1	-	TRBJ2-5	few	CASSQVRMQETQYF	TGCGCCAGCAGCCAAGTACGGATGCAAGAGACCCAGTACTTC
TRBV19	TRBD2	TRBJ2-2	few	CASRPDSGIGELFF	TGTGCCAGTAGACCCGATAGCGGGATTGGGGAGCTGTTTTTT
TRBV5-6	TRBD1	TRBJ1-6	few	CASSFRDRVNSPLHF	TGTGCCAGCAGCTTCCGGGACAGAGTTAATTCACCCCTCCACTTT
TRBV20-1	-	TRBJ2-3	-	CSAREGSSTDTQYF	TGCAGTGCTAGAGAGGGCAGCTCCACAGATACGCAGTATTTT
TRBV28	-	TRBJ1-2	many	CASSLTGNGYTF	TGTGCCAGCAGTTTAACAGGGAATGGCTACACCTTC
TRBV20-1	TRBD2	TRBJ2-1	-	CSARGLAVSYNEQFF	TGCAGTGCTAGGGGACTAGCGGTGAGCTACAATGAGCAGTTCTTC
TRBV7-2	TRBD2	TRBJ2-7	many	CASSLWAGGPSNEQYF	TGTGCCAGCAGCTTATGGGCGGGAGGGCCTTCGAACGAGCAGTACTTC
TRBV6-1	-	TRBJ2-3	-	CASSALLTDTQYF	TGTGCCAGCAGCGCCTTATTAACAGATACGCAGTATTTT